This T cell receptor (beta chain) is drawn from a study of blood T cell repertoires in COVID-19. About the research overall: Sites in the United States, Italy and Spain provided acute and convalescent COVID-19 samples.

Repertoires were generated with immunoSEQ multiplex PCR, while TCRdb's copy carries only in-frame clones and drops some. The sample yields some 80,000 clones, roughly 91% seen once. Germline V gene sequence: CDR1 SGHRS, CDR2 YFSETQ. The CDR3 length is 15 residues. Trimming removed 0 bases at V and 10 bases at J, with 17 bases between. This receptor was obtained from a human donor in a cohort sampled during active COVID-19. Sequenced material: peripheral blood. The chain has TRBV5-1 and TRBJ2-1; D unresolved. CDR3 amino acids: CASSLEVGIAAEQFF. The CDR3 nucleotides are TGCGCCAGCAGCTTGGAGGTCGGCATCGCGGCAGAGCAGTTCTTC.